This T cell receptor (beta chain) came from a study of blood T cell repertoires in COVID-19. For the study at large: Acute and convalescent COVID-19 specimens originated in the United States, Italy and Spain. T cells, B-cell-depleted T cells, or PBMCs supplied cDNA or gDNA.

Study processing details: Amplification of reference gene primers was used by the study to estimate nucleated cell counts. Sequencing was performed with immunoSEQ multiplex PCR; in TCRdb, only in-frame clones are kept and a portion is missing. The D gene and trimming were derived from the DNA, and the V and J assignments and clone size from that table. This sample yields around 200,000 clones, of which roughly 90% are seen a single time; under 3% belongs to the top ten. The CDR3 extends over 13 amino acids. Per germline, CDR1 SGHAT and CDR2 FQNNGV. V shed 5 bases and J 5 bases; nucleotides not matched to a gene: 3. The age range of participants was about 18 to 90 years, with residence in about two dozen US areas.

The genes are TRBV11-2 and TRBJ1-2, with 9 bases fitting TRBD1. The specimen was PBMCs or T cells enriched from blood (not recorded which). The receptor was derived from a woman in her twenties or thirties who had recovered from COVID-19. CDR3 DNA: TGTGCCAGCAGCCCGGGACAGGGTTATGGCTACACCTTC. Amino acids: CASSPGQGYGYTF.